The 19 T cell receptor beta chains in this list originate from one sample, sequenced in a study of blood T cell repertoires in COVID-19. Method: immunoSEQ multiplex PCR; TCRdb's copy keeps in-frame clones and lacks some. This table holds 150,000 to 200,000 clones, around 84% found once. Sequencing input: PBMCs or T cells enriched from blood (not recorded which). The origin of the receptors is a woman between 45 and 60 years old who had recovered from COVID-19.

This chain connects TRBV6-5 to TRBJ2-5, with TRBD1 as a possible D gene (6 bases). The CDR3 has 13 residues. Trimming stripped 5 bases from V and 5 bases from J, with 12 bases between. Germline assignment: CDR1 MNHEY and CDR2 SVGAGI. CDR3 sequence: CASSRGQWETQYF. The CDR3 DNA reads TGTGCCAGCAGTCGAGGACAGTGGGAGACCCAGTACTTC.

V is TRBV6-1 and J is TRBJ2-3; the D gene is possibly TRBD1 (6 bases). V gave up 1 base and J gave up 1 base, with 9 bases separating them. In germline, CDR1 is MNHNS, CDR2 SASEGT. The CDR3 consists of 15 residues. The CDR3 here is CASSEVGARTDTQYF. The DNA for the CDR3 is TGTGCCAGCAGTGAAGTGGGGGCTCGCACAGATACGCAGTATTTT.

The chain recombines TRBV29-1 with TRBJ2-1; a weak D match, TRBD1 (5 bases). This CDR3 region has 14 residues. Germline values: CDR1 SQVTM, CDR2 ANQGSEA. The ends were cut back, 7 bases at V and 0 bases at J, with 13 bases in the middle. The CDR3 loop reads CSAAQVNSYNEQFF. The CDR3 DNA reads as TGCAGCGCCGCACAGGTAAACTCCTACAATGAGCAGTTCTTC.

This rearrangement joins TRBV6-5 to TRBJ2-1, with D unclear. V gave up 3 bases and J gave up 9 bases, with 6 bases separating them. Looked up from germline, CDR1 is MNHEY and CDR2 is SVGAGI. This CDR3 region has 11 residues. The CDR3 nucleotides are TGTGCCAGCAGTTATCGGAGTGAGCAGTTCTTC. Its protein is CASSYRSEQFF.

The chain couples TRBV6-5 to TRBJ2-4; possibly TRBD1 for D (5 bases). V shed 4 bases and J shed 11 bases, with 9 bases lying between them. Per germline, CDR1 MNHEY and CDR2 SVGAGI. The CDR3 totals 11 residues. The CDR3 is CASSSQGVQYF. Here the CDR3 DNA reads TGTGCCAGCAGTTCGCAGGGCGTTCAGTACTTC.

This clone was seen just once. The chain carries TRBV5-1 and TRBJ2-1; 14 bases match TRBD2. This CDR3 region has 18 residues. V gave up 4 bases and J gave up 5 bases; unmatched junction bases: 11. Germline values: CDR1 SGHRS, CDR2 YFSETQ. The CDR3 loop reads CASSRGLAGVLKDNEQFF. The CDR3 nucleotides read TGCGCCAGCAGCCGGGGACTAGCGGGAGTTTTAAAGGACAATGAGCAGTTCTTC. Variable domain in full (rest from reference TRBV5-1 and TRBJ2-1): KAGVTQTPRYLIKTRGQQVTLSCSPISGHRSVSWYQQTPGQGLQFLFEYFSETQRNKGNFPGRFSGRQFSNSRSEMNVSTLELGDSALYLCASSRGLAGVLKDNEQFFGPGTRLTVL.

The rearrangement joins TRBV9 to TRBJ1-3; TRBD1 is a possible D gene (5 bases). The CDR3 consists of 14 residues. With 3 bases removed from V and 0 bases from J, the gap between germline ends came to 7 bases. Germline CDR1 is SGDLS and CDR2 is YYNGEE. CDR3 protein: CASSGGHSGNTIYF. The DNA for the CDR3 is TGTGCCAGCAGCGGAGGACACTCTGGAAACACCATATATTTT.

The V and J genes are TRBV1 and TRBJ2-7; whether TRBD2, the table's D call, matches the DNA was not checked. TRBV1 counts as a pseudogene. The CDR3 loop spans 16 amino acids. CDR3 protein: CTSSPYTGGGSYEQYF. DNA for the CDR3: TGCACCAGCAGCCCTTATACGGGAGGGGGCTCCTACGAGCAGTACTTC.

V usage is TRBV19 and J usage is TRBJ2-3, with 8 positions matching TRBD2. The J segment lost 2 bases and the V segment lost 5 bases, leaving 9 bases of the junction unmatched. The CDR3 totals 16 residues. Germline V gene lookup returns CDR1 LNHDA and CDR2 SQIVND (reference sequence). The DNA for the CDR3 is TGTGCCAGTAGTGTGAGAGCGGGAGCATACACAGATACGCAGTATTTT. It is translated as CASSVRAGAYTDTQYF.

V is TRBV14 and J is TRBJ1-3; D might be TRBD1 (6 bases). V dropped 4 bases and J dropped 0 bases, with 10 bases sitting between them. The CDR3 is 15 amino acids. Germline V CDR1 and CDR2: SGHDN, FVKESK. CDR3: CASSPGGSSGNTIYF. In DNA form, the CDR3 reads TGTGCCAGCAGCCCGGGGGGCAGCTCTGGAAACACCATATATTTT.

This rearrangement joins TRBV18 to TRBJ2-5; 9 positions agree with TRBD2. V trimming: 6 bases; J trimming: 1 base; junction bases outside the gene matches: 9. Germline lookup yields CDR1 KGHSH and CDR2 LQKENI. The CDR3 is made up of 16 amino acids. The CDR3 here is CASSSSLAGTQETQYF. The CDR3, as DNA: TGTGCCAGCTCTTCTAGCCTAGCGGGAACCCAAGAGACCCAGTACTTC.

The CDR3 bases are TGTGCCAGCAGCCAAGGGTTCGGCGGGGAGCTGTTTTTT. Translating gives CASSQGFGGELFF. The gene calls are TRBV3-1 (or the pseudogene TRBV3-2) and TRBJ2-2; D remains unclear. Between the trimmed V and J ends, which lost 1 base and 7 bases, there was a span of 7 bases. The CDR3 runs to 13 residues. Per germline, CDR1 LGHDT and CDR2 YNNKEL (reference sequence).

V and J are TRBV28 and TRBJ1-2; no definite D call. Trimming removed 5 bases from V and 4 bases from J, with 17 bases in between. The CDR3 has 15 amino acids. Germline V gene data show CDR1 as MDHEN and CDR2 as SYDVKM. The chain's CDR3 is CASSPLTQPVYGYTF. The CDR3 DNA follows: TGTGCCAGCAGTCCTCTGACACAACCGGTCTATGGCTACACCTTC.

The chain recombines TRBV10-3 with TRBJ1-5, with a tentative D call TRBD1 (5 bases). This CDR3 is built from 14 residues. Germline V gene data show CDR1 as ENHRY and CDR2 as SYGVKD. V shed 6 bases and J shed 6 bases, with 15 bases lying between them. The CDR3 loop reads CAIRGEGIRQPQHF. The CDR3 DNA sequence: TGTGCCATCAGGGGGGAGGGGATTCGTCAGCCCCAGCATTTT.

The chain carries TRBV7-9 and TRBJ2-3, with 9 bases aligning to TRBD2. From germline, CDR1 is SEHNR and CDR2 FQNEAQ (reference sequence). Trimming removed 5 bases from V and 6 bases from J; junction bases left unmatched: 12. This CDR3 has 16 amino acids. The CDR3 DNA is TGTGCCAGCAGCCCCCAAGGGCGGGGGGGGCTGGATACGCAGTATTTT. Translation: CASSPQGRGGLDTQYF.

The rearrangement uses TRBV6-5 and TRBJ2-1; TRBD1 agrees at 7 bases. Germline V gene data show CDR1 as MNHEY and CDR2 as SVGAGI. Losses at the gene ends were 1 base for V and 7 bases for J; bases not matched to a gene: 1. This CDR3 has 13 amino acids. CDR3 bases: TGTGCCAGCAGTTACTTGACAGGGAATGAGCAGTTCTTC. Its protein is CASSYLTGNEQFF.

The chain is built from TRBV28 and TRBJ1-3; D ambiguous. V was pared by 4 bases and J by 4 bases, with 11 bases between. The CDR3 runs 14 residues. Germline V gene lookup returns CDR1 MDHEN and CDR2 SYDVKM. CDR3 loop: CASSSAQRGNTIYF. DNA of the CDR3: TGTGCCAGCAGTTCGGCCCAGCGAGGAAACACCATATATTTT. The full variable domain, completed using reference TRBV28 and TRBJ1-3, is DVKVTQSSRYLVKRTGEKVFLECVQDMDHENMFWYRQDPGLGLRLIYFSYDVKMKEKGDIPEGYSVSREKKERFSLILESASTNQTSMYLCASSSAQRGNTIYFGEGSWLTVV.

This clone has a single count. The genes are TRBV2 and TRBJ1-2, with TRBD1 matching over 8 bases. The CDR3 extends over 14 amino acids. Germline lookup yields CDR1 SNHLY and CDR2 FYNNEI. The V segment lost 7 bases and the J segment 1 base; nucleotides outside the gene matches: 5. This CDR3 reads CASNRQGFNYGYTF. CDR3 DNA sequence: TGTGCCAGCAATCGACAGGGGTTTAACTATGGCTACACCTTC.

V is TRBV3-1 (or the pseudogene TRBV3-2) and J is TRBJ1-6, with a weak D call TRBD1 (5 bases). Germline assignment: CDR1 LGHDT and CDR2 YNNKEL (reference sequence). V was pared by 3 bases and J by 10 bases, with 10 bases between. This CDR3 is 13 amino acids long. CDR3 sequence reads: CASSQQGGSPLHF. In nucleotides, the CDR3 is TGTGCCAGCAGCCAGCAGGGTGGATCACCCCTCCACTTT.